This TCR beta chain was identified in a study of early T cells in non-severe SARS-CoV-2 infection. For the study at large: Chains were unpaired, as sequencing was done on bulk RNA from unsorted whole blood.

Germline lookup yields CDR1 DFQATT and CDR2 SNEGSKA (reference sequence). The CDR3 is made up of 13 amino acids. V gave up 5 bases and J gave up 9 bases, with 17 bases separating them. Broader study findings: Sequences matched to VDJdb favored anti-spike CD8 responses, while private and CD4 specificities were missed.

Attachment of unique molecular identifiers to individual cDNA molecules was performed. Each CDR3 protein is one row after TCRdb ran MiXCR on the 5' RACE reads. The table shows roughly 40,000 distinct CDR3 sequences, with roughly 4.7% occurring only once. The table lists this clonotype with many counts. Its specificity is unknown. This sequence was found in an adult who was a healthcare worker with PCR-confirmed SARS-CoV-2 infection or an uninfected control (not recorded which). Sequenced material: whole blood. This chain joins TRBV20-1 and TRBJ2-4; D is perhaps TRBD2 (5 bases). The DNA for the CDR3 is TGCAGTGCTCCCCCCCGGGGATTTGTCATTCAGTACTTC. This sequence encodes CSAPPRGFVIQYF.